The subject of this entry is one T cell receptor beta chain. This entry is derived from a study of blood T cell repertoires in COVID-19. Across the whole study: Material from acute and convalescent COVID-19 was sourced from the United States, Italy and Spain. The analysed material was cDNA or gDNA that came from T cells, B-cell-depleted T cells, or PBMCs.

As handled by the study authors: By means of reference gene primer amplification, nucleated cell counts were estimated. The table came from immunoSEQ multiplex PCR; TCRdb's copy has only in-frame clones and leaves some out. V, J and clone size derive from that table, while D and trimming were established from the DNA sequence. The sample has about 190,000 clones, around 86% seen once. The CDR3 contains 14 residues. V was clipped by 4 bases and J by 5 bases; unmatched bases: 4. Germline V CDR1 and CDR2: SNHLY, FYNNEI. The V gene is TRBV2, the J gene TRBJ1-5; 8 bases are a match to TRBD1. This sequence originates from a man aged 40-50 years with acute or convalescent COVID-19. The sample consisted of peripheral blood. The CDR3 DNA is TGTGCCAGCAGTGTCGGACAGGGTTATCAGCCCCAGCATTTT. The encoded protein is CASSVGQGYQPQHF.